A single sample gave rise to the 27 T cell receptor beta chains below, sequenced in a study of cytomegalovirus exposure and HLA in healthy donors. Amplification used 60 Vbeta primers and 13 Jbeta primers. Some clones are missing from TCRdb's copy, which holds only in-frame ones; the method was immunoSEQ multiplex PCR. Of 90,000 to 140,000 clones in the sample, 9.5% to 15% were seen once. Sequenced material: PBMCs. The receptors derive from a man aged 35-49 years in good health and CMV-seropositive.

A few counts support this clone. The chain has TRBV19 and TRBJ1-1, with a tentative D call TRBD1 (5 bases). This CDR3 is built from 14 residues. Germline V gives CDR1 LNHDA, CDR2 SQIVND (reference sequence). V lost 6 bases, J lost 3 bases, and 14 bases lay in between. CDR3 protein: CASSTGLRDTEAFF. The CDR3 DNA reads as TGTGCCAGTAGCACGGGACTACGGGACACTGAAGCTTTCTTT.

This clone was detected only a few times. V usage is TRBV5-4 and J usage is TRBJ2-1; 7 bases are shared with TRBD1. Germline V gives CDR1 SGHNT, CDR2 YYREEE (reference sequence). The CDR3 covers 17 residues. V lost 0 bases and J lost 1; bases outside the gene matches: 7. This chain's CDR3 is CASSLGTGKRSYNEQFF. As DNA, the CDR3 is TGTGCCAGCAGCTTGGGGACAGGAAAAAGGTCCTACAATGAGCAGTTCTTC.

This clone was recorded a few times. This sample includes further DNA sequences coding for the same CDR3. V is TRBV28 and J is TRBJ1-5; tentative D call: TRBD1 (6 bases). The CDR3 is 12 residues long. The germline V gene has CDR1 MDHEN and CDR2 SYDVKM. V was cut by 7 bases and J by 4 bases, with 8 bases left in between. As DNA, the CDR3 is TGTGCCAGCAAACAGGGAAATCAGCCCCAGCATTTT. This encodes CASKQGNQPQHF.

This clone has more than one count but fewer than ten. The chain uses TRBV27 and TRBJ1-2; D uncertain. V was shortened by 9 bases and J by 6 bases, with 14 bases between the two germline ends. The CDR3 totals 12 residues. Germline V CDR1 and CDR2: MNHEY, SMNVEV (reference sequence). The CDR3 loop reads CASKTRLDGYTF. For the CDR3, the DNA is TGTGCCAGTAAAACCAGGTTGGATGGCTACACCTTC.

This clone came up a few times. V and J are TRBV9 and TRBJ2-3; a possible D gene is TRBD2 (5 bases). The germline gives CDR1 SGDLS, CDR2 YYNGEE. Trimming took 3 bases from V and 3 from J, leaving 14 bases between them. The CDR3 sequence is 15 residues long. This CDR3 reads CASSARIGVTDTQYF. For the CDR3, the DNA is TGTGCCAGCAGCGCCCGAATCGGGGTTACAGATACGCAGTATTTT.

The chain links TRBV10-2 to TRBJ1-5; D uncertain. From germline, CDR1 is WSHSY and CDR2 SAAADI. The CDR3 runs to 15 residues. V was shortened by 3 bases and J by 1 base, with 10 bases between the two germline ends. The CDR3 spells CASSDEGISNQPQHF. For the CDR3, the DNA is TGCGCCAGCAGTGATGAGGGTATAAGCAATCAGCCCCAGCATTTT.

As for this clone: The identical CDR3 is also encoded by other nucleotide sequences in the sample. The chain is built from TRBV27 and TRBJ1-5; D unresolved. In germline, CDR1 is MNHEY, CDR2 SMNVEV (reference sequence). This CDR3 is 13 amino acids long. V shed 2 bases and J shed 6 bases, with 8 bases lying between them. The CDR3 region is CASSLSGGQPQHF. The CDR3 DNA follows: TGTGCCAGCAGTTTAAGCGGAGGTCAGCCCCAGCATTTT.

This rearrangement joins TRBV5-1 to TRBJ1-4, with 8 positions matching TRBD1. Trimming took 0 bases from V and 8 from J; bases not matched to a gene: 3. Looked up from germline, CDR1 is SGHRS and CDR2 is YFSETQ. This CDR3 has 14 amino acids. The CDR3 protein is CASSLATGEEKLFF. DNA of the CDR3: TGCGCCAGCAGCTTGGCGACAGGGGAGGAAAAACTGTTTTTT.

This clone was detected only a few times. V usage is TRBV19 and J usage is TRBJ2-7, with 10 bases identical to TRBD1. This CDR3 is built from 15 residues. Germline V gene sequence: CDR1 LNHDA, CDR2 SQIVND (reference sequence). Losses at the gene ends were 5 bases for V and 2 bases for J; bases not matched to a gene: 6. The CDR3 DNA reads TGTGCCAGTAGTGCAGGCGGACAGGGGGCCTACGAGCAGTACTTC. Translation gives CASSAGGQGAYEQYF.

Only a few counts were recorded for this clone. This chain connects TRBV4-1 to TRBJ2-1; a possible D gene is TRBD2 (6 bases). Trimming left V 2 bases short and J 5 bases short, with 19 bases between. CDR1 is MGHRA and CDR2 is YSYEKL in the germline V gene. This CDR3 contains 17 residues. The CDR3 nucleotides are TGCGCCAGCAGCCAATTGTGGTACGGGAGACTCGACAATGAGCAGTTCTTC. This gives the protein CASSQLWYGRLDNEQFF.

This chain joins TRBV9 and TRBJ1-1; possible D gene TRBD1, 6 bases. The CDR3 has 14 residues. Germline assignment: CDR1 SGDLS and CDR2 YYNGEE. The ends were cut back, 4 bases at V and 3 bases at J, with 13 bases in the middle. The CDR3 protein is CASSPHSGDTEAFF. As DNA, the CDR3 is TGTGCCAGCAGCCCGCACTCAGGGGACACTGAAGCTTTCTTT.

The chain has TRBV7-2 and TRBJ2-1; TRBD2 might be the D (5 bases). CDR3 length equals 16 residues. CDR1 and CDR2 (germline): SGHTA, FQGNSA. Trimming removed 0 bases from V and 2 bases from J, with 11 bases in between. This CDR3 is CASSLAESGTYNEQFF. The DNA for the CDR3 is TGTGCCAGCAGCTTAGCCGAAAGCGGAACCTACAATGAGCAGTTCTTC.

CDR3 residues: CASSLQRDSYGYTF. The CDR3, as DNA: TGTGCCAGCAGCTTGCAACGGGACAGCTATGGCTACACCTTC. This chain links TRBV5-6 with TRBJ1-2; 7 nucleotides match TRBD1. The CDR3 contains 14 residues. V gave up 1 base and J gave up 4 bases; unmatched junction bases: 4. Germline loops: CDR1 SGHDT, CDR2 YYEEEE.

This chain uses TRBV10-3 with TRBJ1-5, with 9 bases aligning to TRBD1. The CDR3 has 12 amino acids. The germline gives CDR1 ENHRY, CDR2 SYGVKD. V gave up 5 bases and J gave up 10 bases; unmatched junction bases: 3. CDR3: CAISTGGPPQHF. CDR3 nucleotide sequence: TGTGCCATCAGTACAGGGGGCCCTCCCCAGCATTTT.

The chain is built from TRBV5-1 and TRBJ1-1; no clear D. Trimming removed 5 bases from V and 7 bases from J, with 15 bases in between. The CDR3 loop spans 13 amino acids. Germline CDR1 reads SGHRS; CDR2 reads YFSETQ. DNA for the CDR3: TGCGCCAGCAGACCCACAGAGGGAGGTGAAGCTTTCTTT. Translated: CASRPTEGGEAFF.

V gene TRBV29-1 combines with J gene TRBJ1-1; a possible D gene is TRBD1 (5 bases). The germline V gene has CDR1 SQVTM and CDR2 ANQGSEA. The CDR3 is 15 residues long. The V gene lost 0 bases and the J gene lost 1 base, with 12 bases spanning the gap. The DNA of the CDR3 is TGCAGCGTTGAAGAAGAAGGCGGGGCGAACACTGAAGCTTTCTTT. The encoded protein is CSVEEEGGANTEAFF.

The chain joins TRBV21-1 to TRBJ2-7; the table's TRBD2 call for D was not verified on the DNA. TRBV21-1 is shown as a pseudogene. The CDR3 is 15 amino acids. The CDR3 loop reads CAGSTGTSATYEQYF. The DNA of the CDR3 is TGTGCCGGCTCAACCGGGACTAGTGCTACCTACGAGCAGTACTTC.

This clone was seen a handful of times. This sequence joins TRBV5-8 and TRBJ1-3; no reliable D call. The CDR3 consists of 12 residues. Germline V gene data show CDR1 as SGHTS and CDR2 as YDEGEE. V lost 3 bases to trimming and J lost 3 bases, with 4 bases between them. As DNA, the CDR3 is TGTGCCAGCAGCTCCCGTGGAAACACCATATATTTT. It specifies CASSSRGNTIYF.

This clone was counted only a few times. The J gene is TRBJ2-5, the V gene TRBV5-1; 7 nucleotides line up with TRBD2. CDR3 size: 15 residues. Germline values: CDR1 SGHRS, CDR2 YFSETQ. Trimming took 2 bases from V and 2 from J; bases not matched to a gene: 6. The CDR3 loop reads CASSFYSGAQETQYF. DNA of the CDR3: TGCGCCAGCAGCTTCTACAGCGGGGCTCAAGAGACCCAGTACTTC. The variable domain in full, with the rest retrieved from reference TRBV5-1 and TRBJ2-5, is KAGVTQTPRYLIKTRGQQVTLSCSPISGHRSVSWYQQTPGQGLQFLFEYFSETQRNKGNFPGRFSGRQFSNSRSEMNVSTLELGDSALYLCASSFYSGAQETQYFGPGTRLLVL.

DNA of the CDR3: TGTGCCAGCAGCCCCGACAGGGTGAATGGCTACACCTTC. This encodes CASSPDRVNGYTF. The chain recombines TRBV7-2 with TRBJ1-2; 7 bases match TRBD1. The CDR3 runs 13 residues. Germline CDR1 SGHTA, CDR2 FQGNSA. V was clipped by 5 bases and J by 6 bases; unmatched bases: 6. Drawing the rest from reference TRBV7-2 and TRBJ1-2, the complete variable domain is GAGVSQSPSNKVTEKGKDVELRCDPISGHTALYWYRQSLGQGLEFLIYFQGNSAPDKSGLPSDRFSAERTGGSVSTLTIQRTQQEDSAVYLCASSPDRVNGYTFGSGTRLTVV.

V and J are TRBV28 and TRBJ2-1; tentative D call: TRBD1 (6 bases). The germline V and J ends were trimmed by 4 bases and 7 bases, with 20 bases remaining between them. This CDR3 contains 16 residues. Germline loops: CDR1 MDHEN, CDR2 SYDVKM. The CDR3 region is CASSSPTTGGRNEQFF. The DNA of the CDR3 is TGTGCCAGCAGTTCCCCAACGACTGGGGGCAGGAATGAGCAGTTCTTC.

The chain combines TRBV7-3 with TRBJ2-1; weak D call: TRBD1 (6 bases). V lost 7 bases and J 10 bases, leaving 11 bases between the germline ends. The germline gives CDR1 SGHTA, CDR2 FQGTGA. The CDR3 runs to 11 residues. CDR3 nucleotides: TGTGCCAGCACACAGGGTCACGAGCAGTTCTTC. Amino acid sequence: CASTQGHEQFF.

V gene TRBV19 combines with J gene TRBJ1-4; D may be TRBD1 (5 bases). The CDR3 runs 15 residues. In germline, CDR1 is LNHDA, CDR2 SQIVND (reference sequence). Trimming left V 3 bases short and J 5 bases short, with 13 bases between. This chain's CDR3 is CASSIGGEMNEKLFF. The DNA for the CDR3 is TGTGCCAGTAGTATCGGAGGGGAGATGAATGAAAAACTGTTTTTT.

The rearrangement uses TRBV19 and TRBJ2-3; 7 bases are a match to TRBD2. CDR3 size: 16 residues. Trimming took 5 bases from V and 0 from J; bases not matched to a gene: 8. Germline V gene data show CDR1 as LNHDA and CDR2 as SQIVND (reference sequence). The CDR3 region is CASSPPSGASTDTQYF. In nucleotides, the CDR3 is TGTGCCAGTAGTCCTCCGAGCGGGGCTAGCACAGATACGCAGTATTTT.

This clone turned up a few times. The V gene is TRBV9, the J gene TRBJ2-1, with 9 bases identical to TRBD2. This CDR3 contains 16 residues. From germline, CDR1 is SGDLS and CDR2 YYNGEE. With 3 bases clipped from V and 3 bases from J, the junction kept 7 bases outside the gene matches. The CDR3 loop reads CASSAPAGGVYNEQFF. The CDR3 DNA follows: TGTGCCAGCAGCGCCCCAGCGGGAGGAGTCTACAATGAGCAGTTCTTC.

This clone turned up a few times. The chain uses TRBV29-1 and TRBJ1-1; D is ambiguous. The CDR3 contains 12 residues. V was shortened by 6 bases and J by 6 bases, with 14 bases between the two germline ends. Germline-derived CDR1 and CDR2 are SQVTM and ANQGSEA. CDR3 in amino acids: CSVRTPDSEAFF. The CDR3 region has the DNA TGCAGCGTACGGACCCCGGACTCTGAAGCTTTCTTT.

This clone was seen more than once but under ten times. The same CDR3 can be traced to other DNA sequences in this sample. This chain connects TRBV7-6 to TRBJ1-2, with TRBD1 matching over 8 bases. The CDR3 is made up of 16 amino acids. Germline V CDR1 and CDR2: SGHVS, FNYEAQ. With V trimmed by 5 bases and J by 4 bases, 12 bases remained unmatched. The CDR3 DNA reads TGTGCCAGCAGCATAAGGACAGGGCCAGCTCCCTATGGCTACACCTTC. As protein: CASSIRTGPAPYGYTF.